This T cell receptor (beta chain) was profiled in a study of regulatory T cells in long-lasting Graves disease (dated by TCRdb to the early 2020s). Notes on the research overall: To count as having persistent Graves' disease, a patient had to have received antithyroid drug treatment for over 5 years with TSH receptor autoantibodies remaining persistently positive. This study used TCR sequencing and RNA sequencing of peripheral blood to compare persistent Graves' disease patients against newly diagnosed Graves' disease patients. The study was registered as a clinical trial and conducted in China. TCR sequencing covered 13 persistent and approximately 20 newly diagnosed Graves' disease patients, around 33 samples in total. Antithyroid drugs had been taken for approximately 9.7 years on average by persistent Graves' disease patients in the clinical cohort. Broad study findings and their caveats: Preferential use of TRBV28, TRBJ1-2 and TRBJ2-5 was observed in persistent disease, whereas TRBV20-1 and TRBJ2-1 were favored in newly diagnosed disease. Sequencing and analysis were restricted to the TCR beta chain. The authors noted that the small sample size was a limitation that may lower accuracy. Persistent patients shared more public clonotypes among themselves (roughly 2,700) than newly diagnosed patients did (about 1,000). Because the primary lesion, thyroid tissue, could not be accessed, the study looked at peripheral blood alone. Compared with newly diagnosed patients, persistent Graves' disease patients had lower TCR Shannon entropy and fewer highly expanded clones, which suggests clonal expansion.

The sample's time point label, in plain terms: persistent/refractory GD, antithyroid drugs over 5 years with positive TRAb. RNA was extracted from PBMCs in TRIzol for both TCR sequencing and RNA sequencing. The diagnosis of Graves' disease followed American Thyroid Association guidelines. The patients came from an endocrinology department in Xi'an, China. Each patient gave around 9.2 milliliters of peripheral blood, collected in an EDTA anticoagulant tube. Ficoll Paque Plus density gradient separation was used to isolate PBMCs, and no additional T cell sorting was done. An Agilent 2100 Bioanalyzer and agarose gel were used to check RNA quality, and a NanoDrop 2000 was used to measure RNA concentration. The CDR3 covers 14 residues, taking in both the cysteine and the phenylalanine. Of all the DNA, just the CDR3 is kept, 42 bases in frame from base 1. The germline V gene (reference sequence) supplies CDR1 SGHNT and CDR2 YYREEE. V and J lose 0 bases and 6 bases, and a span of 11 bases separates them.

This clonotype has only a few counts. Its antigen remains unidentified. Nothing much larger sits one base from this clone, and base qualities are not available. Library generation was performed with multiplex PCR. Sequencing was carried out with an Illumina HiSeq 4000. TCR beta libraries were built with iRepertoire HTBI primers and Arm-PCR amplification of CDR3 regions. Gel purification was performed on PCR products prior to sequencing. For the original study's pipeline: Gene usage analysis of CDR3 amino acid clonotypes relied on the approximately 60 TRBV and 13 to 15 TRBJ segments identified across samples. COPE and FqMerger were used to merge the filtered high-quality paired reads into contigs. BLAST was used to align contigs to the IMGT TRBV, TRBD and TRBJ reference genes, and CDR3 was defined following IMGT. Clonotypes above 0.1% frequency were classified as highly expanded clones. Shannon entropy served as the measure of repertoire diversity, while the Gini coefficient captured V-J evenness. A clonotype found in more than one individual was treated as public. TCRdb trimmed public reads at Q25 via fastp, called clones via MiXCR and kept in-frame beta chains. Here each entry gathers all rows of one CDR3 protein and keeps the most common genes and DNA. TCRdb, rather than the study authors, made the V and J calls. This sample gives roughly 500,000 distinct CDR3 sequences in total; around a fifth of them show up just once. The ten largest make up around 13% of the sample.

The receptor was isolated from a female donor with Graves disease. The chain was built from TRBV5-4 and TRBJ2-3; the D gene assignment is ambiguous. Sequencing used peripheral blood mononuclear cells (PBMCs), obtained when the disease was refractory, from a patient treated with antithyroid drugs. In nucleotides, the sequence is TGTGCCAGCAGCTTGGACTCTGCATCTGATACGCAGTATTTT. Translated, this is CASSLDSASDTQYF.